The clone carrying this TCR beta chain occurred a few times. The sample is drawn from a study of OX40 agonist ivuxolimab in advanced cancers. The length of the CDR3 is 14 residues. V lost 2 bases to trimming and J lost 2 bases, with 11 bases between them. Germline V gene data show CDR1 as SGHRS and CDR2 as YFSETQ. Generated by immunoSEQ multiplex PCR, the TCRdb table keeps only in-frame clones and is missing some. This sample has 40,000 or so clones, with approximately 82% found just once. This chain joins TRBV5-1 and TRBJ2-7; weak D call: TRBD2 (6 bases). Source: CD4+ or CD8+ T cells sorted from blood, taken in a trial of the OX40 agonist ivuxolimab. The receptor's source is an adult with an advanced solid tumor such as melanoma, head and neck, liver or kidney cancer. The CDR3 DNA reads TGCGCCAGCAGCTTTCTCGGAGGGACCTACGAGCAGTACTTC. This gives the protein CASSFLGGTYEQYF.